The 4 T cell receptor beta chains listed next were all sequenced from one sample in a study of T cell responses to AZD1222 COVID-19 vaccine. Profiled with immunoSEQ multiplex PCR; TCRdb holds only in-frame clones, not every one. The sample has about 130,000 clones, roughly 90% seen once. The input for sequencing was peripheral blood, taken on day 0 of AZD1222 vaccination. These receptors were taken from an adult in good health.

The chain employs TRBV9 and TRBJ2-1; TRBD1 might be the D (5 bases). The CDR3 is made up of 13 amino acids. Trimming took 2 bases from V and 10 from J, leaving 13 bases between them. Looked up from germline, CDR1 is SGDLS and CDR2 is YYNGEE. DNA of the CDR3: TGTGCCAGCAGCGTTGGGGCGGTCGAGGAGCAGTTCTTC. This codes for CASSVGAVEEQFF.

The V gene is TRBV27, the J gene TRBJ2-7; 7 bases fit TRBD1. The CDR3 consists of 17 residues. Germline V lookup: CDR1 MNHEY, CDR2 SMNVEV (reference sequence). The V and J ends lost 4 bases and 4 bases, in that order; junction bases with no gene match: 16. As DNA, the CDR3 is TGTGCCAGCAGTTCACATCCGACAGGGTTGGGCTTGTACGAGCAGTACTTC. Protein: CASSSHPTGLGLYEQYF.

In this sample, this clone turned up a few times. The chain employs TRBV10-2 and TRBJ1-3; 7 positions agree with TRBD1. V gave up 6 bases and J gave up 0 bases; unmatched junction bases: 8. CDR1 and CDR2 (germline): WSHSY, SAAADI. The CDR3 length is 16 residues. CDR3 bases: TGCGCCAGCAGCCCATCACAGGGGAACTCTGGAAACACCATATATTTT. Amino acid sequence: CASSPSQGNSGNTIYF.

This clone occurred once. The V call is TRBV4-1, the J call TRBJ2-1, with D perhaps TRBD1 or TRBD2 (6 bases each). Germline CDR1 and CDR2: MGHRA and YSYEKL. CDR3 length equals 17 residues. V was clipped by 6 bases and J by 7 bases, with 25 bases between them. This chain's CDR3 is CASSQVPGALWGNEQFF. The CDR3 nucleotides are TGCGCCAGCAGTCAGGTCCCGGGGGCCCTGTGGGGTAATGAGCAGTTCTTC.